This passage covers 7 T cell receptor beta chains from one sample sequenced in a study of cytomegalovirus exposure and HLA in healthy donors. The PCR had 60 Vbeta and 13 Jbeta primers. Measured with immunoSEQ multiplex PCR; TCRdb has only the in-frame clones, and not every one. The data contain some 140,000 clones, roughly 80% of them singletons. Source material: PBMCs. All receptors derive from a woman in her 50s in good health and CMV-seropositive.

CDR3 coding DNA: TGTGCCAGCAGCTTGGACATTGCTGGTAACACCGGGGAGCTGTTTTTT. Translation: CASSLDIAGNTGELFF. The rearrangement joins TRBV5-6 to TRBJ2-2; the D is unclear. The length of the CDR3 is 16 residues. Germline values: CDR1 SGHDT, CDR2 YYEEEE. Trimming took off 0 bases at V and 2 bases at J, with 11 bases between the two ends.

The chain carries TRBV4-2 and TRBJ2-3; 8 bases are shared with TRBD1. Germline V gene lookup returns CDR1 LGHNA and CDR2 YNFKEQ. CDR3 length: 16 residues. Trimming cost V 1 base and J 5 bases; bases outside gene matches: 8. The CDR3 sequence is CASSQGEDRVIDTQYF. CDR3 nucleotides: TGTGCCAGCAGCCAAGGGGAGGACAGGGTTATAGATACGCAGTATTTT.

The rearrangement links TRBV10-3 to TRBJ2-7; possible D gene TRBD1, 7 bases. The germline CDR1 and CDR2 sequences are ENHRY and SYGVKD. V was shortened by 0 bases and J by 2 bases, with 14 bases between the two germline ends. The CDR3 is 16 residues long. CDR3 bases: TGTGCCATCAGTGAGTCGTCCAGGGGGGTGACCTACGAGCAGTACTTC. Translating gives CAISESSRGVTYEQYF.

This rearrangement joins TRBV5-6 to TRBJ2-7, with 8 bases fitting TRBD1. V was pared by 6 bases and J by 4 bases, with 3 bases of the junction left unmatched. CDR1 and CDR2 (germline): SGHDT, YYEEEE. The CDR3 is made up of 12 amino acids. The CDR3 loop reads CASTRDRYEQYF. CDR3 DNA: TGTGCCAGCACCCGGGACAGGTACGAGCAGTACTTC.

V and J are TRBV19 and TRBJ2-5; 10 positions agree with TRBD2. The CDR3 is 15 residues long. In germline, CDR1 is LNHDA, CDR2 SQIVND (reference sequence). V dropped 11 bases and J dropped 4; count of bases not matched to a gene: 13. The CDR3 region is CALSGGAVGRETQYF. The CDR3 coding sequence is TGTGCCCTGAGCGGGGGGGCGGTGGGTCGAGAGACCCAGTACTTC.

The chain couples TRBV7-8 to TRBJ2-6, with D hard to call. Germline V gives CDR1 SGHVS, CDR2 FQNEAQ. The CDR3 is 15 residues long. V was shortened by 1 base and J by 0 bases, with 4 bases between the two germline ends. The CDR3 reads CASSLVLSGANVLTF. In nucleotides, the CDR3 is TGTGCCAGCAGCTTAGTTCTCTCTGGGGCCAACGTCCTGACTTTC. Using reference TRBV7-8 and TRBJ2-6 for the parts outside the CDR3, the full variable domain is GAGVSQSPRYKVAKRGQDVALRCDPISGHVSLFWYQQALGQGPEFLTYFQNEAQLDKSGLPSDRFFAERPEGSVSTLKIQRTQQEDSAVYLCASSLVLSGANVLTFGAGSRLTVL.

The V gene is TRBV4-3, the J gene TRBJ2-6, with TRBD1 as a possible D gene (6 bases). V lost 6 bases, J lost 1 base, and 16 bases lay in between. Germline V gene lookup returns CDR1 LGHNA and CDR2 YSLEER. CDR3 length: 17 residues. CDR3 sequence: CASSRQATVSGANVLTF. CDR3 DNA: TGCGCCAGCAGTAGACAGGCCACGGTTTCTGGGGCCAACGTCCTGACTTTC.